These 9 T cell receptor beta chains were sequenced from one sample in a study of blood T cell repertoires in COVID-19. Using immunoSEQ multiplex PCR, the repertoire was profiled, and TCRdb retains in-frame clones only, with some absent. The data hold 250,000 to 300,000 clones, with approximately 81% observed a single time. The material sequenced was peripheral blood. Receptors were obtained from a woman aged 60-70 years with active or convalescent COVID-19.

This chain uses TRBV25-1 with TRBJ2-5; tentative D call: TRBD2 (5 bases). This CDR3 region has 14 residues. The germline V and J ends were trimmed by 3 bases and 5 bases, with 13 bases remaining between them. Germline values: CDR1 MGHDK, CDR2 SYGVNS. This CDR3 reads CASSDVKSGETQYF. CDR3 sequence (DNA): TGTGCCAGCAGTGATGTCAAATCGGGGGAGACCCAGTACTTC.

The chain uses TRBV2 and TRBJ2-1, with TRBD2 matching over 8 bases. The length of the CDR3 is 13 residues. V lost 4 bases and J lost 9; bases outside the gene matches: 5. In germline, CDR1 is SNHLY, CDR2 FYNNEI. CDR3 sequence: CASSGGLASEQFF. As DNA, the CDR3 is TGTGCCAGCAGTGGTGGACTAGCCAGTGAGCAGTTCTTC.

The rearrangement uses TRBV5-4 and TRBJ2-5; 10 nucleotides agree with TRBD2. V dropped 1 base and J dropped 5; count of bases not matched to a gene: 5. Per the germline V gene, CDR1 is SGHNT and CDR2 is YYREEE (reference sequence). The CDR3 has 15 residues. The CDR3 nucleotides read TGTGCCAGCAGCTTGAGAGCGGGGGGGATGGAGACCCAGTACTTC. As protein: CASSLRAGGMETQYF.

This chain connects TRBV7-2 to TRBJ2-7, with a tentative D call TRBD1 (5 bases). The CDR3 has 14 amino acids. V gave up 1 base and J gave up 1 base, with 8 bases separating them. CDR1 is SGHTA, CDR2 FQGNSA, per germline. The CDR3 DNA reads as TGTGCCAGCAGCTTAGTAAGGGGATCCTACGAGCAGTACTTC. Translated, it gives CASSLVRGSYEQYF.

V gene TRBV28 combines with J gene TRBJ2-2; TRBD1 agrees at 7 bases. Germline lookup yields CDR1 MDHEN and CDR2 SYDVKM. The CDR3 length is 13 residues. After removal of 7 bases from V and 6 bases from J, the junction contained 5 bases not matched to a gene. The CDR3 region has the DNA TGTGCCAGCACACAGGGGTGGGCCGGGGAGCTGTTTTTT. This sequence encodes CASTQGWAGELFF.

In its sample, this clone was seen once. The chain joins TRBV29-1 to TRBJ1-6; 10 nucleotides align to TRBD1. Per germline, CDR1 SQVTM and CDR2 ANQGSEA. This CDR3 region has 13 residues. V shed 7 bases, J shed 6 bases, and the junction held 3 bases outside the gene matches. The chain's CDR3 is CSARDRGNSPLHF. The CDR3 bases are TGCAGCGCCAGGGACAGGGGTAATTCACCCCTCCACTTT.

The chain employs TRBV21-1 and TRBJ1-1; the listed D gene, TRBD1, was not tested against the DNA. TRBV21-1 is a recognized pseudogene. The CDR3 is made up of 17 amino acids. The CDR3 region has the DNA TGTGCCAGCAGCAAAGGGGATAACAGGGGGCGGAACACTGAAGCTTTCTTT. Its translation is CASSKGDNRGRNTEAFF.

Concerning this clone itself: A read error may produce the germline difference seen at one junction end. This chain joins TRBV10-3 and TRBJ1-1, with TRBD1 matching over 7 bases. CDR3 length: 15 amino acids. Germline-derived CDR1 and CDR2 are ENHRY and SYGVKD. This chain's CDR3 is CAIRDLTGPNTEAFF. The CDR3, as DNA: TGTGCCATCCGTGATTTGACAGGGCCGAACACTGAAGCTTTCTTT.

V usage is TRBV2 and J usage is TRBJ2-5; tentative D call: TRBD2 (5 bases). The germline V gene has CDR1 SNHLY and CDR2 FYNNEI. The CDR3 sequence is 14 residues long. Deletions cut 5 bases from V and 0 bases from J, with 10 bases between. CDR3 region: CASSRLLNQETQYF. The CDR3 bases are TGTGCCAGCAGTCGACTACTCAACCAAGAGACCCAGTACTTC.